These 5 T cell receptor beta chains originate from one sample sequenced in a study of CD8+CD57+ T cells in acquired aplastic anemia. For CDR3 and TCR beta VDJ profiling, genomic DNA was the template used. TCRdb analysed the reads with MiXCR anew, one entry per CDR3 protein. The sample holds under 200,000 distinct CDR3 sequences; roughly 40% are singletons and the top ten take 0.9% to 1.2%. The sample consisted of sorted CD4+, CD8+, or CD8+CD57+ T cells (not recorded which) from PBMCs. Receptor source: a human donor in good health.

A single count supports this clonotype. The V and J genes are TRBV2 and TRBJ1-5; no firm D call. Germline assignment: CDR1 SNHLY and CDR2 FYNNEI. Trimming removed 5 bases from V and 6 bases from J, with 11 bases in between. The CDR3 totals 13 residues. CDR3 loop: CASSWSILQPQHF. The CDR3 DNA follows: TGTGCCAGCAGTTGGTCAATTCTTCAGCCCCAGCATTTT.

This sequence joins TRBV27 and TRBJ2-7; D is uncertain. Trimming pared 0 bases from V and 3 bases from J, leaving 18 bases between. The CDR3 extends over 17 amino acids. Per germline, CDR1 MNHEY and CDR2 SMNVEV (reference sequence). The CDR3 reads CASSLSARRNPVYEQYF. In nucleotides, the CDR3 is TGTGCCAGCAGTTTATCGGCCCGGAGAAACCCAGTCTACGAGCAGTACTTC.

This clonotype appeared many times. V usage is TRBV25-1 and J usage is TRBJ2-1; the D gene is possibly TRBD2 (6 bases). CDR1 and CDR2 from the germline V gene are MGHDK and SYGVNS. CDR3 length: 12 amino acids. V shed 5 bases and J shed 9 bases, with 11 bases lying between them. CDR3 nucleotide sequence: TGTGCCAGCAGTCTGGTGGAGGGTGAGCAGTTCTTC. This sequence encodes CASSLVEGEQFF.

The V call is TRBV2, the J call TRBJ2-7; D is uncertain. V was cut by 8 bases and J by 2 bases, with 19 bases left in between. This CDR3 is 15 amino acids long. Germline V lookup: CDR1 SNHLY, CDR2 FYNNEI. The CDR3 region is CASLSPPPGPYEQYF. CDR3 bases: TGTGCCAGCTTAAGCCCCCCCCCGGGCCCCTACGAGCAGTACTTC. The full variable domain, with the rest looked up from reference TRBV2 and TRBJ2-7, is EPEVTQTPSHQVTQMGQEVILRCVPISNHLYFYWYRQILGQKVEFLVSFYNNEISEKSEIFDDQFSVERPDGSNFTLKIRSTKLEDSAMYFCASLSPPPGPYEQYFGPGTRLTVT.

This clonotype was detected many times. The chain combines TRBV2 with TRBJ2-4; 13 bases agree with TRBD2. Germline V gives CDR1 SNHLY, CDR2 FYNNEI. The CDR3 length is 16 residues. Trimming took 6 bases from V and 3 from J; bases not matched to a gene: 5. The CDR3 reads CASRPGLAGDKNIQYF. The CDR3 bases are TGTGCCAGCAGACCCGGACTAGCGGGAGACAAAAACATTCAGTACTTC.